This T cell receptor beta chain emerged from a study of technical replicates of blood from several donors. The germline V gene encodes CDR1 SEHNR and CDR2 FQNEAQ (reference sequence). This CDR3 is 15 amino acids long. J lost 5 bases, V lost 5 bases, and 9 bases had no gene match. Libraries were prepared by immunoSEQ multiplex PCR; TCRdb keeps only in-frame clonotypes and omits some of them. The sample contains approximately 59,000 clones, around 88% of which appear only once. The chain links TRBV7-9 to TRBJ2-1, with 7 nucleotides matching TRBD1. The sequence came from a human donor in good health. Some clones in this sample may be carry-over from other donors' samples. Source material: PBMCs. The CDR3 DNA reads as TGTGCCAGCAGCGGAACAGGGGTCAAAGACAATGAGCAGTTCTTC. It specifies CASSGTGVKDNEQFF.